This passage covers 11 T cell receptor beta chains from one sample sequenced in a study of human T cells and chemical hapten exposure. The sample's time point: patch test 3, about 24 weeks after DPC sensitization. Treatment of the sample: therapeutic diphenylcyclopropenone sensitization with weekly scalp DPC. Each CDR3 protein gets one entry after TCRdb re-called the RACE reads with MiXCR. The sample has roughly 200,000 distinct CDR3 sequences; around 23% are singletons. The specimen comprised whole blood, sampled in connection with sensitization to the hapten diphenylcyclopropenone (DPC). These receptors originate from a woman aged 40 to 50 with alopecia areata. Some clones in this sample may be carry-over from other donors' samples.

The chain links TRBV27 to TRBJ1-1, with 10 positions matching TRBD1. The CDR3 has 15 amino acids. Germline V lookup: CDR1 MNHEY, CDR2 SMNVEV (reference sequence). Trimming removed 0 bases from V and 5 bases from J; junction bases left unmatched: 3. The CDR3 DNA sequence: TGTGCCAGCAGTTTATCGACAGGGGGCAGGACTGAAGCTTTCTTT. As protein: CASSLSTGGRTEAFF.

The V call is TRBV7-2, the J call TRBJ2-2; D uncertain. Germline V gene sequence: CDR1 SGHTA, CDR2 FQGNSA. Between the trimmed V and J ends, which lost 8 bases and 7 bases, there was a span of 11 bases. CDR3 length equals 12 residues. The CDR3 DNA reads TGTGCCAGCTTCTTCAGGCTCGGGGAGCTGTTTTTT. This encodes CASFFRLGELFF.

The CDR3 is CASSYEEGQGFRNEQFF. As DNA, the CDR3 is TGTGCCAGCAGTTATGAGGAGGGACAGGGGTTCAGGAATGAGCAGTTCTTC. The chain carries TRBV27 and TRBJ2-1; TRBD1 matches at 10 bases. Germline-derived CDR1 and CDR2 are MNHEY and SMNVEV (reference sequence). The CDR3 contains 17 residues. The V and J ends lost 4 bases and 7 bases, in that order; junction bases with no gene match: 13.

This clonotype was detected many times. The gene calls are TRBV6-4 and TRBJ2-2; D uncertain. The length of the CDR3 is 14 residues. Germline CDR1 MRHNA, CDR2 SNTAGT. With 6 bases removed from V and 0 bases from J, the gap between germline ends came to 8 bases. Here the CDR3 DNA reads TGTGCCAGCAGCCCCAACACGAACACCGGGGAGCTGTTTTTT. Its translation: CASSPNTNTGELFF.

This clonotype was found a few times. V usage is TRBV20-1 and J usage is TRBJ2-1, with 11 bases aligning to TRBD2. This CDR3 spans 14 amino acids. CDR1 and CDR2 (germline): DFQATT, SNEGSKA (reference sequence). V shed 0 bases, J shed 7 bases, and the junction held 2 bases outside the gene matches. The CDR3 DNA follows: TGCAGTGCTAGAGATCCTAGCGGGGGGAATGAGCAGTTCTTC. Translation: CSARDPSGGNEQFF.

With respect to this clonotype: Being one base from a much bigger clone, this may be a read error. The chain joins TRBV28 to TRBJ2-1; D might be TRBD2 (5 bases). Germline assignment: CDR1 MDHEN and CDR2 SYDVKM. The V and J ends lost 6 bases and 12 bases respectively, with 21 bases between them. This CDR3 contains 14 residues. The CDR3 coding sequence is TGTGCCAGCAGCTTGTCTAGCCGCCGGGGAGTGCAGTTCTTC. Translated, it gives CASSLSSRRGVQFF.

The gene calls are TRBV27 and TRBJ1-1, with no clear D. The CDR3 extends over 14 amino acids. V shed 3 bases and J shed 2 bases, with 10 bases lying between them. Germline V CDR1 and CDR2: MNHEY, SMNVEV (reference sequence). The CDR3 here is CASSFRRPNTEAFF. The CDR3 coding sequence is TGTGCCAGCAGTTTTAGACGGCCCAACACTGAAGCTTTCTTT.

This clonotype appeared a few times. The chain is built from TRBV20-1 and TRBJ2-1; 8 bases align to TRBD2. V was pared by 3 bases and J by 9 bases, with 16 bases of the junction left unmatched. Germline CDR1 DFQATT, CDR2 SNEGSKA (reference sequence). The CDR3 sequence is 16 residues long. The CDR3 region has the DNA TGCAGTGCTAGGCCAATAGCGGGGCACACTGACAGTGAGCAGTTCTTC. It specifies CSARPIAGHTDSEQFF.

This clonotype was counted ten times or more. V gene TRBV28 combines with J gene TRBJ2-1; tentative D call: TRBD1 (7 bases). The V gene's germline CDR1 is MDHEN and CDR2 SYDVKM. Between the trimmed V and J ends, which lost 6 bases and 6 bases, there was a span of 18 bases. This CDR3 is built from 15 residues. CDR3 sequence reads: CASSTKRQGGNEQFF. The DNA for the CDR3 is TGTGCCAGCAGCACCAAAAGACAGGGAGGCAATGAGCAGTTCTTC.

The rearrangement uses TRBV11-2 and TRBJ1-1; possible D gene TRBD1, 5 bases. This CDR3 spans 12 amino acids. The V gene's germline CDR1 is SGHAT and CDR2 FQNNGV. V was cut by 3 bases and J by 7 bases, with 9 bases left in between. CDR3 sequence (DNA): TGTGCCAGCAGCTTGGGGCTTGGTGAAGCTTTCTTT. Translation: CASSLGLGEAFF. The whole variable domain, remainder taken from reference TRBV11-2 and TRBJ1-1, is EAGVAQSPRYKIIEKRQSVAFWCNPISGHATLYWYQQILGQGPKLLIQFQNNGVVDDSQLPKDRFSAERLKGVDSTLKIQPAKLEDSAVYLCASSLGLGEAFFGQGTRLTVV.

This clonotype was counted ten times or more. The chain uses TRBV4-1 and TRBJ2-5; unclear D gene. The V and J ends lost 0 bases and 1 base respectively, with 6 bases between them. Germline CDR1 MGHRA, CDR2 YSYEKL. The CDR3 totals 14 residues. For the CDR3, the DNA is TGCGCCAGCAGCCAAGAGATAGCCCAAGAGACCCAGTACTTC. This encodes CASSQEIAQETQYF.